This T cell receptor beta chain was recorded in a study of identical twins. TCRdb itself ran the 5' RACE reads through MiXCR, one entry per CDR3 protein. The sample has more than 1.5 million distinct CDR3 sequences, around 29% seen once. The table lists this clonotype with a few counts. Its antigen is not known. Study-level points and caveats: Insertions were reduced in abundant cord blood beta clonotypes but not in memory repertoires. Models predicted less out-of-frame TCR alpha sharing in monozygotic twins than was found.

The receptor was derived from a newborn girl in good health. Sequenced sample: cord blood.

The CDR3 loop reads CASSFRITREGLRDEQFF. CDR3 DNA sequence: TGTGCCAGCAGCTTTCGAATTACGCGGGAGGGCCTCCGCGATGAGCAGTTCTTC. The chain links TRBV13 to TRBJ2-1; 9 nucleotides align to TRBD2. V shed 3 bases, J shed 8 bases, and the junction held 17 bases outside the gene matches. The CDR3 extends over 18 amino acids. Per the germline V gene, CDR1 is PRHDT and CDR2 is FYEKMQ (reference sequence). Full variable domain (outside the CDR3, taken from reference TRBV13 and TRBJ2-1): AAGVIQSPRHLIKEKRETATLKCYPIPRHDTVYWYQQGPGQDPQFLISFYEKMQSDKGSIPDRFSAQQFSDYHSELNMSSLELGDSALYFCASSFRITREGLRDEQFFGPGTRLTVL.